This entry lists 14 T cell receptor beta chains sequenced from one sample in a study of CD8 T cells in Susac syndrome. When the RNA was reverse transcribed, random hexamers were used with an input of 0.5 to 1 ug. TCRdb redid the calling of the immunoSEQ multiplex PCR reads with MiXCR, one entry per CDR3 protein. The data show around 190,000 distinct CDR3 sequences, approximately 94% seen once. Sequenced sample: CD4+ T cells from PBMCs. The origin of the receptors is a human donor in good health.

The chain uses TRBV20-1 and TRBJ2-5; 7 nucleotides match TRBD2. The CDR3 loop spans 15 amino acids. J was trimmed by 4 bases and V by 3 bases; bases with no gene match: 11. The germline gives CDR1 DFQATT, CDR2 SNEGSKA (reference sequence). CDR3 sequence: CSASSSGGILETQYF. The CDR3 DNA follows: TGCAGTGCTAGTTCTTCCGGGGGGATTTTAGAGACCCAGTACTTC.

This rearrangement joins TRBV5-1 to TRBJ1-5; no clear D gene. The V gene lost 6 bases and the J gene lost 5 bases, with 3 bases spanning the gap. The CDR3 contains 10 residues. Germline CDR1 SGHRS, CDR2 YFSETQ. This CDR3 is CASTDQPQHF. For the CDR3, the DNA is TGCGCCAGCACCGATCAGCCCCAGCATTTT.

The chain links TRBV12-3 or TRBV12-4 to TRBJ2-2, with D uncertain. V gave up 5 bases and J gave up 6 bases, with 7 bases separating them. This CDR3 comprises 12 residues. The CDR3 sequence is CASSPIPGELFF. Written as DNA, the CDR3 is TGTGCCAGCAGTCCTATCCCCGGGGAGCTGTTTTTT.

V and J are TRBV29-1 and TRBJ1-2, with D maybe TRBD1 (5 bases). V dropped 8 bases and J dropped 8 bases, with 21 bases sitting between them. In germline, CDR1 is SQVTM, CDR2 ANQGSEA. The CDR3 runs 13 residues. CDR3 region: CSTGGGDYRGYTF. CDR3 nucleotide sequence: TGCAGCACTGGGGGGGGAGATTACCGAGGCTACACCTTC.

CDR3 sequence reads: CASSSWDRIAKNIQYF. The CDR3 DNA reads TGTGCCAGCAGTTCATGGGACAGAATAGCCAAAAACATTCAGTACTTC. The chain joins TRBV27 to TRBJ2-4; 7 bases map to TRBD1. This CDR3 region has 16 residues. V shed 4 bases and J 0 bases; nucleotides not matched to a gene: 6. Germline assignment: CDR1 MNHEY and CDR2 SMNVEV (reference sequence).

V gene TRBV5-1 combines with J gene TRBJ2-2; the D call may be TRBD1 or TRBD2 (6 bases each). Germline values: CDR1 SGHRS, CDR2 YFSETQ. Trimming stripped 3 bases from V and 4 bases from J, with 13 bases between. The CDR3 totals 15 residues. As DNA, the CDR3 is TGCGCCAGCAGCTCTGACAGGAGGGGCACCGGGGAGCTGTTTTTT. This encodes CASSSDRRGTGELFF.

This clonotype was detected only once. The rearrangement links TRBV29-1 to TRBJ2-3; the D gene is possibly TRBD1 (6 bases). The CDR3 totals 13 residues. CDR1 and CDR2 (germline): SQVTM, ANQGSEA. The ends were cut back, 1 base at V and 7 bases at J, with 12 bases in the middle. The CDR3 is CSVEATGTHTQYF. DNA of the CDR3: TGCAGCGTTGAAGCAACCGGGACACATACGCAGTATTTT.

V and J are TRBV20-1 and TRBJ2-1, with 11 bases aligning to TRBD1. There are 12 residues in the CDR3. Germline assignment: CDR1 DFQATT and CDR2 SNEGSKA (reference sequence). CDR3 DNA: TGCAGCGGACAGGGGGCGCTCAATGAGCAGTTCTTC. Protein product: CSGQGALNEQFF.

The chain uses TRBV9 and TRBJ2-2; D is possibly TRBD1 (6 bases). V was clipped by 4 bases and J by 6 bases, with 16 bases between them. Germline values: CDR1 SGDLS, CDR2 YYNGEE. The CDR3 runs 15 residues. In DNA, the CDR3 is TGTGCCAGCAGCACCCGGACCTCAGGGGCCGGGGAGCTGTTTTTT. Amino acids: CASSTRTSGAGELFF.

The chain joins TRBV5-1 to TRBJ1-1, with 8 bases lining up with TRBD1. The CDR3 has 16 amino acids. From germline, CDR1 is SGHRS and CDR2 YFSETQ. The V gene end was trimmed by 0 bases and the J gene end by 0 bases; junction bases not matched to a gene: 4. CDR3 amino acids: CASSLAGGNMNTEAFF. CDR3 sequence (DNA): TGCGCCAGCAGCTTGGCAGGGGGCAATATGAACACTGAAGCTTTCTTT.

This chain connects TRBV7-8 to TRBJ2-5; a weak D match, TRBD1 (6 bases). Deletions cut 5 bases from V and 2 bases from J, with 15 bases between. Germline V lookup: CDR1 SGHVS, CDR2 FQNEAQ. This CDR3 region has 15 residues. The CDR3 DNA sequence: TGTGCCAGCAGCCCTAGGTGGGGGCAGCAAGAGACCCAGTACTTC. It codes for CASSPRWGQQETQYF.

The chain joins TRBV7-2 to TRBJ2-3; D unresolved. The germline V and J ends were trimmed by 1 base and 7 bases, with 12 bases remaining between them. Germline V CDR1 and CDR2: SGHTA, FQGNSA. The length of the CDR3 is 14 residues. CDR3 coding DNA: TGTGCCAGCAGCTTAGGGGATGCTAAGTATACGCAGTATTTT. This codes for CASSLGDAKYTQYF.

The genes are TRBV18 and TRBJ1-2; D is perhaps TRBD1 (6 bases). Germline assignment: CDR1 KGHSH and CDR2 LQKENI. The CDR3 has 14 amino acids. Trimming took off 1 base at V and 8 bases at J, with 14 bases between the two ends. The CDR3 nucleotides read TGTGCCAGCTCACCACAAACAGGGTGGCGGGGCTACACCTTC. Translating it yields CASSPQTGWRGYTF.

V is TRBV19 and J is TRBJ1-5; the D gene is possibly TRBD1 (5 bases). This CDR3 has 16 residues. V dropped 5 bases and J dropped 6 bases, with 20 bases sitting between them. Germline-derived CDR1 and CDR2 are LNHDA and SQIVND (reference sequence). Here the CDR3 DNA reads TGTGCCAGTAGTTCTCCCCCGGGGGTCTTGGGTCAGCCCCAGCATTTT. This translates into CASSSPPGVLGQPQHF. Full variable domain (remainder filled in from reference TRBV19 and TRBJ1-5): DGGITQSPKYLFRKEGQNVTLSCEQNLNHDAMYWYRQDPGQGLRLIYYSQIVNDFQKGDIAEGYSVSREKKESFPLTVTSAQKNPTAFYLCASSSPPGVLGQPQHFGDGTRLSIL.